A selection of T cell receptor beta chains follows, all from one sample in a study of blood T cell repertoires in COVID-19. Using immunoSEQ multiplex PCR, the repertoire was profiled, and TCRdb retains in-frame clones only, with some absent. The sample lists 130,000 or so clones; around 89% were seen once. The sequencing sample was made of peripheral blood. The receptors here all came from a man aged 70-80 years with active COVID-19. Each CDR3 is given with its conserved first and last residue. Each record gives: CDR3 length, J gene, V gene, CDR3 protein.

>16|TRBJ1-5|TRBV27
CASSLYSGGANQPQHF
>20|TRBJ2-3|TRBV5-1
CASGSPGTSGAIVRTDTQYF
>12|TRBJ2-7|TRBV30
CACLGQTYEQYF
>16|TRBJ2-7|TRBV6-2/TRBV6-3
CASSPGLAGGYDEQYF
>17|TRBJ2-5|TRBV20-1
CSASSLAGGPSQETQYF
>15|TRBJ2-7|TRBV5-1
CASALGTGLSYEQYF
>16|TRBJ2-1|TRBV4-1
CASSQPGQKPINEQFF
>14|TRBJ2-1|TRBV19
CASKAGGSYNEQFF
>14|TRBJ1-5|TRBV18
CASSPVGVGQPQHF
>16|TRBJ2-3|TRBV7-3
CASSLRTGSFADTQYF
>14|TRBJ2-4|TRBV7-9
CASSLGGSVNIQYF
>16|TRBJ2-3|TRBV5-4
CASSTSSGTYTDTQYF
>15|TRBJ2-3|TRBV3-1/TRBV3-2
CASSPPPGRTDTQYF
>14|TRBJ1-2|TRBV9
CASSVDHRGYGYTF
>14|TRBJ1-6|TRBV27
CASSFWQANSPLHF
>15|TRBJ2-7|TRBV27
CASSLGPRQGGEQYF
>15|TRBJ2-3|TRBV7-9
CASSPGEIFTDTQYF
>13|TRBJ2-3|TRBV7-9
CASGRGGSDTQYF
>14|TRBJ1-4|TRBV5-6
CASSRTGVLEKLFF
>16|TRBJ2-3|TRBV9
CASSDFSGSLADTQYF
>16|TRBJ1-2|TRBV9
CASSVETGKLSYGYTF
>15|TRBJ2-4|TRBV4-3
CASSQGLVAKNIQYF
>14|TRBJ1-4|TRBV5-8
CASSLGPTGEKLFF
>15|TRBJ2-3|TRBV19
CASRTSGSGTDTQYF
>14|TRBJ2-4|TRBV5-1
CASSRTGGENIQYF
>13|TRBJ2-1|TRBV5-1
CASSLAVNNEQFF
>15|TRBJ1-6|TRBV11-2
CASSLAEGAGSPLHF
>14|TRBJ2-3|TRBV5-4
CASSPRTGRDTQYF
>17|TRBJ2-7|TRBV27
CASSLSGRGRARDEQYF
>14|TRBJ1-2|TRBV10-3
CAISEAGLVDGYTF